A single sample is the source of the 3 T cell receptor beta chains below, sequenced in a study of blood T cell repertoires in COVID-19. The repertoire was sequenced with immunoSEQ multiplex PCR; TCRdb's copy has only in-frame clones and lacks some. This table has 55,000 or so clones, roughly 90% appearing once. The sample consisted of peripheral blood. The receptors originated from a man in his fifties or sixties with active COVID-19.

The genes are TRBV9 and TRBJ2-1; 11 nucleotides match TRBD2. The CDR3 has 15 amino acids. V shed 4 bases and J 7 bases; nucleotides not matched to a gene: 7. Germline assignment: CDR1 SGDLS and CDR2 YYNGEE. CDR3 loop: CASSPRVAGGNEQFF. For the CDR3, the DNA is TGTGCCAGCAGCCCAAGGGTAGCGGGAGGGAATGAGCAGTTCTTC.

The V and J genes are TRBV6-5 and TRBJ2-5, with D perhaps matching TRBD1 (6 bases). This CDR3 is built from 14 residues. Germline CDR1 MNHEY, CDR2 SVGAGI. V lost 6 bases to trimming and J lost 1 base, with 12 bases between them. The CDR3 is CASSLTGPQETQYF. CDR3 in DNA: TGTGCCAGCAGCCTGACAGGCCCCCAAGAGACCCAGTACTTC.

The rearrangement uses TRBV11-2 and TRBJ2-1; 9 bases are a match to TRBD2. Trimming took 6 bases from V and 6 from J; bases not matched to a gene: 9. The CDR3 extends over 15 amino acids. Germline-derived CDR1 and CDR2 are SGHAT and FQNNGV. Here the CDR3 DNA reads TGTGCCAGCAGGCCCCTAGCGGGACTTATCAATGAGCAGTTCTTC. Protein sequence: CASRPLAGLINEQFF. The complete variable domain, with remaining parts taken from reference TRBV11-2 and TRBJ2-1, reads EAGVAQSPRYKIIEKRQSVAFWCNPISGHATLYWYQQILGQGPKLLIQFQNNGVVDDSQLPKDRFSAERLKGVDSTLKIQPAKLEDSAVYLCASRPLAGLINEQFFGPGTRLTVL.